This T cell receptor (beta chain) stems from a study of beta chain features in type 1 diabetes. Whole-study results and caveats: High TCR expression in some cells could lead to their over-representation in cDNA sequencing. Patients with Type 1 diabetes showed moderately but significantly shorter TCRB CDR3s in all four CD4+ subsets.

This CDR3 contains 15 residues. CDR1 MGHDK and CDR2 SYGVNS come from the germline V gene. Trimming removed 3 bases at V and 6 bases at J, with 17 bases between. This clone was observed a few times. Antigen: not known. Expressed TCRB transcripts were sequenced, since all the RNA that had been isolated was reverse transcribed. The method was immunoSEQ multiplex PCR; TCRdb's version includes in-frame clones alone and lacks a portion of them. The sample holds hundreds of thousands of clones, roughly 13% seen once. This clonotype was sampled from a man between 18 and 29 years old with type 1 diabetes. The specimen was naive CD4+ T cells from blood. The J gene is TRBJ1-1, the V gene TRBV25-1; D uncertain. The CDR3 spells CASSEARHNRAEAFF. CDR3 nucleotides: TGTGCCAGCAGTGAGGCTCGGCATAATCGAGCTGAAGCTTTCTTT. The variable domain in full, with the rest retrieved from reference TRBV25-1 and TRBJ1-1, is EADIYQTPRYLVIGTGKKITLECSQTMGHDKMYWYQQDPGMELHLIHYSYGVNSTEKGDLSSESTVSRIRTEHFPLTLESARPSHTSQYLCASSEARHNRAEAFFGQGTRLTVV.